The 14 T cell receptor beta chains below were found in one sample sequenced in a study of glioma-infiltrating T cells after dendritic cell vaccination. Time point given: after dendritic cell vaccination, including at tumor progression/relapse. Assay: immunoSEQ multiplex PCR; the TCRdb copy retains only in-frame clones and omits some. This table holds approximately 10,000 clones, about four fifths found once. The sample was blood, taken after dendritic cell vaccination. The receptor source for this set is a human donor with glioblastoma.

The V call is TRBV7-2, the J call TRBJ2-7; perhaps TRBD2 as D (7 bases). Germline assignment: CDR1 SGHTA and CDR2 FQGNSA. The germline V and J ends were trimmed by 3 bases and 2 bases, with 17 bases remaining between them. The CDR3 contains 16 residues. Here the CDR3 DNA reads TGTGCCAGCAGCTTCAGCCTAGGGGGGAGGGCCTACGAGCAGTACTTC. Translating it yields CASSFSLGGRAYEQYF.

This clone was counted a few times. V is TRBV25-1 and J is TRBJ1-6; 7 bases are shared with TRBD1. The junction had 6 bases not matched to a gene; V was cut back by 8 bases and J by 5 bases. The CDR3 sequence is 14 residues long. Germline V gene lookup returns CDR1 MGHDK and CDR2 SYGVNS. CDR3 in DNA: TGTGCCAGCTCATGGGACAGAGATAATTCACCCCTCCACTTT. Amino acid sequence: CASSWDRDNSPLHF.

V and J are TRBV5-1 and TRBJ2-5, with 10 bases identical to TRBD1. Germline V gives CDR1 SGHRS, CDR2 YFSETQ. The CDR3 extends over 16 amino acids. With 0 bases clipped from V and 5 bases from J, the junction kept 7 bases outside the gene matches. The CDR3 bases are TGCGCCAGCAGCTTGGCCGGGACAGGGGAGGGTGAGACCCAGTACTTC. Its translation is CASSLAGTGEGETQYF. Combining the CDR3 with reference TRBV5-1 and TRBJ2-5 gives the whole variable domain KAGVTQTPRYLIKTRGQQVTLSCSPISGHRSVSWYQQTPGQGLQFLFEYFSETQRNKGNFPGRFSGRQFSNSRSEMNVSTLELGDSALYLCASSLAGTGEGETQYFGPGTRLLVL.

The gene calls are TRBV5-1 and TRBJ1-5; no firm D call. V lost 1 base and J lost 2, with 13 bases in between. Germline V gene lookup returns CDR1 SGHRS and CDR2 YFSETQ. The CDR3 runs to 16 residues. DNA for the CDR3: TGCGCCAGCAGCTTGATCCCCTCCGGAGGCAATCAGCCCCAGCATTTT. Translation: CASSLIPSGGNQPQHF.

The chain uses TRBV6-5 and TRBJ2-2; D is perhaps TRBD1 (5 bases). Germline V lookup: CDR1 MNHEY, CDR2 SVGAGI. Between the trimmed V and J ends, which lost 5 bases and 1 base, there was a span of 11 bases. The CDR3 length is 15 residues. CDR3 in DNA: TGTGCCAGCAGTGCCCCAGGGTGGAACACCGGGGAGCTGTTTTTT. Amino acids: CASSAPGWNTGELFF.

This clone was observed a handful of times. The chain carries TRBV5-4 and TRBJ2-2; 8 positions match TRBD1. V lost 4 bases and J lost 8; bases outside the gene matches: 16. CDR1 is SGHNT, CDR2 YYREEE, per germline (reference sequence). CDR3 size: 17 residues. CDR3 region: CASSRAGTGAIVGELFF. In DNA form, the CDR3 reads TGTGCCAGCAGCCGAGCCGGGACAGGAGCGATAGTAGGGGAGCTGTTTTTT.

The chain employs TRBV10-3 and TRBJ2-7; 13 bases align to TRBD2. There are 15 residues in the CDR3. Trimming removed 2 bases from V and 6 bases from J; junction bases left unmatched: 4. Germline CDR1 reads ENHRY; CDR2 reads SYGVKD. CDR3 nucleotide sequence: TGTGCCATCAGTGAGACACGACTAGCGGGAGGCGAGCAGTACTTC. It specifies CAISETRLAGGEQYF.

This sequence joins TRBV2 and TRBJ1-4, with D possibly TRBD1 on 6 matching bases. This CDR3 comprises 15 residues. Trimming shortened V by 2 bases and J by 1 base, and 8 bases separated the two germline ends. From germline, CDR1 is SNHLY and CDR2 FYNNEI. The CDR3 nucleotides read TGTGCCAGCAGTGAATCCAGGGGAACTAATGAAAAACTGTTTTTT. Translating it yields CASSESRGTNEKLFF.

V and J are TRBV14 and TRBJ2-3; TRBD2 is a possible D gene (7 bases). The CDR3 sequence is 18 residues long. Trimming left V 0 bases short and J 6 bases short, with 22 bases between. CDR1 and CDR2 (germline): SGHDN, FVKESK. The CDR3 nucleotides are TGTGCCAGCAGCCAAGAAATCCCCTTGGGGGGGCCTAGGGATACGCAGTATTTT. Encoded protein: CASSQEIPLGGPRDTQYF. Looking up the rest from reference TRBV14 and TRBJ2-3 gives the full variable domain: EAGVTQFPSHSVIEKGQTVTLRCDPISGHDNLYWYRRVMGKEIKFLLHFVKESKQDESGMPNNRFLAERTGGTYSTLKVQPAELEDSGVYFCASSQEIPLGGPRDTQYFGPGTRLTVL.

The chain couples TRBV7-3 to TRBJ2-1; 7 bases match TRBD2. The CDR3 has 17 residues. Looked up from germline, CDR1 is SGHTA and CDR2 is FQGTGA. Trimming at V came to 3 bases and at J to 7 bases, leaving 15 bases not matched to a gene. For the CDR3, the DNA is TGTGCCAGCAGCTTCCGGTATGGCGGGAGTCCCAGGAATGAGCAGTTCTTC. This translates into CASSFRYGGSPRNEQFF. The whole variable domain, filled in from reference TRBV7-3 and TRBJ2-1, reads GAGVSQTPSNKVTEKGKYVELRCDPISGHTALYWYRQSLGQGPEFLIYFQGTGAADDSGLPNDRFFAVRPEGSVSTLKIQRTERGDSAVYLCASSFRYGGSPRNEQFFGPGTRLTVL.

The chain couples TRBV7-9 to TRBJ2-3, with a tentative D call TRBD1 (7 bases). The germline gives CDR1 SEHNR, CDR2 FQNEAQ (reference sequence). V was cut by 6 bases and J by 2 bases, with 15 bases left in between. The CDR3 length is 15 residues. The CDR3 DNA reads as TGTGCCAGCAGATCAGGGGGGCTCTTCACAGATACGCAGTATTTT. Residues: CASRSGGLFTDTQYF.

The chain links TRBV4-3 to TRBJ2-3, with 9 bases lining up with TRBD2. The CDR3 sequence is 15 residues long. Germline lookup yields CDR1 LGHNA and CDR2 YSLEER. Trimming cost V 6 bases and J 3 bases; bases outside gene matches: 7. This chain's CDR3 is CASRKDSGRTDTQYF. CDR3 in DNA: TGCGCCAGCAGAAAGGATAGCGGGAGAACAGATACGCAGTATTTT.

The gene calls are TRBV9 and TRBJ2-2; 9 positions match TRBD2. This CDR3 is built from 16 residues. V was clipped by 6 bases and J by 6 bases; unmatched bases: 12. In germline, CDR1 is SGDLS, CDR2 YYNGEE. This CDR3 reads CASTAGVAGDPGELFF. CDR3 coding DNA: TGTGCCAGCACAGCAGGGGTAGCGGGAGACCCCGGGGAGCTGTTTTTT. Complete variable domain (other parts from reference TRBV9 and TRBJ2-2): DSGVTQTPKHLITATGQRVTLRCSPRSGDLSVYWYQQSLDQGLQFLIQYYNGEERAKGNILERFSAQQFPDLHSELNLSSLELGDSALYFCASTAGVAGDPGELFFGEGSRLTVL.

J is TRBJ2-3 and V is TRBV4-2, with TRBD2 identical over 10 bases. Germline V lookup: CDR1 LGHNA, CDR2 YNFKEQ. V lost 4 bases, J lost 3 bases, and 7 bases stayed unmatched. The CDR3 is 16 residues long. CDR3 protein: CASSLLAGGDTDTQYF. The DNA for the CDR3 is TGTGCCAGCAGCCTCTTAGCGGGAGGTGATACAGATACGCAGTATTTT.